These 12 T cell receptor beta chains originate from one sample sequenced in a study of blood T cell repertoires in COVID-19. Assay: immunoSEQ multiplex PCR; the TCRdb copy retains only in-frame clones and omits some. The sample consists of around 200,000 clones, about 88% of them appearing once. The specimen sequenced was PBMCs or T cells enriched from blood (not recorded which). These receptors were obtained from a middle-aged woman with acute COVID-19.

J is TRBJ2-4 and V is TRBV29-1; 8 nucleotides agree with TRBD2. Germline assignment: CDR1 SQVTM and CDR2 ANQGSEA. The CDR3 totals 14 residues. Trimming took 4 bases from V and 3 from J; bases not matched to a gene: 5. Written as DNA, the CDR3 is TGCAGCGTTGGACGGGGGGGTGACAAAAACATTCAGTACTTC. This sequence encodes CSVGRGGDKNIQYF. Using reference TRBV29-1 and TRBJ2-4 for the parts outside the CDR3, the full variable domain is SAVISQKPSRDICQRGTSLTIQCQVDSQVTMMFWYRQQPGQSLTLIATANQGSEATYESGFVIDKFPISRPNLTFSTLTVSNMSPEDSSIYLCSVGRGGDKNIQYFGAGTRLSVL.

This sequence joins TRBV11-2 and TRBJ2-3, with D possibly being TRBD2 (6 bases). Germline CDR1 SGHAT, CDR2 FQNNGV. The CDR3 runs 16 residues. The V end was cut by 5 bases, the J end by 2 bases, with 17 bases between. CDR3 in amino acids: CASSGVGRRDTDTQYF. CDR3 nucleotide sequence: TGTGCCAGCAGCGGGGTGGGGAGGCGCGACACAGATACGCAGTATTTT.

J is TRBJ2-7 and V is TRBV19, with 11 bases identical to TRBD1. CDR1 and CDR2 from the germline V gene are LNHDA and SQIVND (reference sequence). V was clipped by 5 bases and J by 7 bases; unmatched bases: 7. This CDR3 has 14 residues. In DNA form, the CDR3 reads TGTGCCAGTAGTCAGGGGACAGGGGGAGGTGAGCAGTACTTC. It translates to CASSQGTGGGEQYF.

This clone showed up just a few times. This chain links TRBV7-3 with TRBJ2-3; TRBD2 matches 7 bases. Trimming cost V 1 base and J 5 bases; bases outside gene matches: 6. CDR1 is SGHTA and CDR2 is FQGTGA in the germline V gene. There are 15 residues in the CDR3. CDR3 sequence reads: CASSLNGGSGDTQYF. The CDR3 nucleotides are TGTGCCAGCAGCTTAAATGGCGGGAGCGGAGATACGCAGTATTTT.

This chain joins TRBV9 and TRBJ2-5; 7 nucleotides align to TRBD2. The J segment lost 5 bases and the V segment lost 3 bases, leaving 7 bases of the junction unmatched. The CDR3 extends over 14 amino acids. Looked up from germline, CDR1 is SGDLS and CDR2 is YYNGEE. CDR3 DNA: TGTGCCAGCAGCGCCAGGGAGGGCGGGGAGACCCAGTACTTC. It yields the protein CASSAREGGETQYF.

This rearrangement joins TRBV7-8 to TRBJ2-3, with 10 bases fitting TRBD2. Germline lookup yields CDR1 SGHVS and CDR2 FQNEAQ. Germline trimming cut 0 bases from V and 5 bases from J; bases unmatched to any gene: 2. CDR3 length equals 15 residues. In nucleotides, the CDR3 is TGTGCCAGCAGCTTAGCAGCGGGAGGGGTAGATACGCAGTATTTT. It is translated as CASSLAAGGVDTQYF.

The rearrangement joins TRBV30 to TRBJ1-2, with a weak D call TRBD1 (5 bases). V lost 5 bases and J lost 3, with 16 bases in between. Germline V gene lookup returns CDR1 GTSNPN and CDR2 SVGIG (reference sequence). The CDR3 has 14 amino acids. The CDR3 region is CAWLRIGTDYGYTF. DNA for the CDR3: TGTGCCTGGTTGAGGATTGGGACTGACTATGGCTACACCTTC.

The chain carries TRBV29-1 and TRBJ1-5; no reliable D call. The CDR3 runs to 12 residues. Trimming shortened V by 5 bases and J by 1 base, and 6 bases separated the two germline ends. The germline gives CDR1 SQVTM, CDR2 ANQGSEA. The CDR3 here is CSVFLSNQPQHF. In DNA form, the CDR3 reads TGCAGCGTTTTCTTGAGCAATCAGCCCCAGCATTTT.

The genes are TRBV4-1 and TRBJ2-5; 8 bases are a match to TRBD2. CDR3 length: 15 residues. V dropped 2 bases and J dropped 1; count of bases not matched to a gene: 3. Germline V gene lookup returns CDR1 MGHRA and CDR2 YSYEKL. The CDR3 nucleotides are TGCGCCAGCAGCCAAACGGGGGGGGGCCAAGAGACCCAGTACTTC. It specifies CASSQTGGGQETQYF.

The chain is built from TRBV4-2 and TRBJ2-7; 11 nucleotides agree with TRBD2. CDR1 and CDR2 from the germline V gene are LGHNA and YNFKEQ. This CDR3 has 15 residues. The ends lost 1 base at V and 4 bases at J; junction bases unmatched: 3. CDR3 residues: CASSQGIAGGYEQYF. CDR3 DNA: TGTGCCAGCAGCCAAGGGATAGCGGGAGGGTACGAGCAGTACTTC.

This clone was counted a few times. The CDR3 nucleotides read TGTGCCACCAGCAGAGCAGGCGGGAATCAGCCCCAGCATTTT. This translates into CATSRAGGNQPQHF. J is TRBJ1-5 and V is TRBV15; D is uncertain. V was clipped by 1 base and J by 4 bases, with 8 bases between them. CDR3 size: 14 residues. Germline CDR1 is LNHNV and CDR2 is YYDKDF (reference sequence).

The V gene is TRBV19, the J gene TRBJ2-4, with 10 bases identical to TRBD1. This CDR3 comprises 19 residues. V lost 3 bases, J lost 0 bases, and 11 bases stayed unmatched. Germline CDR1 and CDR2: LNHDA and SQIVND (reference sequence). CDR3 sequence (DNA): TGTGCCAGTAGTATGTTCGGACAGGGGGGTCTTTTAGCCAAAAACATTCAGTACTTC. Protein: CASSMFGQGGLLAKNIQYF.